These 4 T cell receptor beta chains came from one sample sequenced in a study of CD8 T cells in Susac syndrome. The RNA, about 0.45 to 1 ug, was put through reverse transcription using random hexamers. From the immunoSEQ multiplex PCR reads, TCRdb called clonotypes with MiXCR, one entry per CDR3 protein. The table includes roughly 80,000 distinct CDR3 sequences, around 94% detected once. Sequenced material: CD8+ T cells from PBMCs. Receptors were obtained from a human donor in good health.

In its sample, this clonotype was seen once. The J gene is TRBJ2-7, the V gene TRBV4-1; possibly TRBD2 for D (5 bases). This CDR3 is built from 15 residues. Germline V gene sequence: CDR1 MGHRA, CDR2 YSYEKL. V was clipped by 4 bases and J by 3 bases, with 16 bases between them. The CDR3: CASSRNPGESYEQYF. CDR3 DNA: TGCGCCAGCAGCCGAAATCCCGGGGAAAGCTACGAGCAGTACTTC.

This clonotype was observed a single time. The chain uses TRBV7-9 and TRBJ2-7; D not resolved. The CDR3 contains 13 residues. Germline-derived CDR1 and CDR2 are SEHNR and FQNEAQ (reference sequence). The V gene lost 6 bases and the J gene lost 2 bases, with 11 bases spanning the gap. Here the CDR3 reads CASRGNSTYEQYF. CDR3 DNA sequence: TGTGCCAGCAGGGGTAATTCTACCTACGAGCAGTACTTC.

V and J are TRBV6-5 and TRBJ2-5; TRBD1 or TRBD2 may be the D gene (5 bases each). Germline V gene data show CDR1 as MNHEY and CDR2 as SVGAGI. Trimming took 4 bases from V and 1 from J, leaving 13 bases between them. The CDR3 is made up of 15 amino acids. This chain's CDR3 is CASSLGTLSQETQYF. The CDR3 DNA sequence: TGTGCCAGCAGTTTGGGGACGCTCTCCCAAGAGACCCAGTACTTC.

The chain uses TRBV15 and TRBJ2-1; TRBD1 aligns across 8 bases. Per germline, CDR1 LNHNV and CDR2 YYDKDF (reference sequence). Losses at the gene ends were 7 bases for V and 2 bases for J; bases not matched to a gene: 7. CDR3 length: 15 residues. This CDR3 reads CATTPGQVTYNEQFF. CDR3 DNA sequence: TGTGCCACCACACCGGGACAGGTCACCTACAATGAGCAGTTCTTC.